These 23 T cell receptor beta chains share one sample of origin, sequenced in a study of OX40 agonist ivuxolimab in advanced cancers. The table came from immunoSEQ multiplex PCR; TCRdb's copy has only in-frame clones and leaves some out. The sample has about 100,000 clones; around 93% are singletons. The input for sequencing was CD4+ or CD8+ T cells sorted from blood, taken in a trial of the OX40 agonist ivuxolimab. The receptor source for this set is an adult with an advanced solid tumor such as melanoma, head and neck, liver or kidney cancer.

The CDR3: CASSPRQSNTEAFF. The CDR3 bases are TGTGCCAGCAGCCCCCGACAGTCGAACACTGAAGCTTTCTTT. The V gene is TRBV7-2, the J gene TRBJ1-1; D may be TRBD1 (5 bases). Germline-derived CDR1 and CDR2 are SGHTA and FQGNSA. The CDR3 is 14 residues long. V lost 5 bases, J lost 1 base, and 11 bases lay in between.

The CDR3 here is CATSRDAGVLAKNIQYF. CDR3 sequence (DNA): TGTGCCACCAGCAGAGATGCGGGGGTACTAGCCAAAAACATTCAGTACTTC. The chain carries TRBV15 and TRBJ2-4; 7 nucleotides match TRBD2. Unmatched junction bases numbered 5, after V lost 0 bases and J lost 0 bases. This CDR3 comprises 17 residues. The germline gives CDR1 LNHNV, CDR2 YYDKDF (reference sequence). Supplemented by reference TRBV15 and TRBJ2-4, the full variable domain reads DAMVIQNPRYQVTQFGKPVTLSCSQTLNHNVMYWYQQKSSQAPKLLFHYYDKDFNNEADTPDNFQSRRPNTSFCFLDIRSPGLGDTAMYLCATSRDAGVLAKNIQYFGAGTRLSVL.

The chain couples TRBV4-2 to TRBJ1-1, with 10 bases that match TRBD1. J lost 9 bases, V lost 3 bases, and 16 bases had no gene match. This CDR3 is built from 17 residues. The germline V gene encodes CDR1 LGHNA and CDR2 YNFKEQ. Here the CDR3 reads CASSQDRGFWGGNKAFF. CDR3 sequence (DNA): TGTGCCAGCAGCCAGGACAGGGGGTTCTGGGGAGGAAATAAAGCTTTCTTT.

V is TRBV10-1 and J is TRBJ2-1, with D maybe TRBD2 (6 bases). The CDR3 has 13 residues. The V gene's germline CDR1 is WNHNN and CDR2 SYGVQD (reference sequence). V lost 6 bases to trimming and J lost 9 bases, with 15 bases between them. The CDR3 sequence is CASSGGLISEQFF. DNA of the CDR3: TGCGCCAGCAGCGGGGGACTGATTAGTGAGCAGTTCTTC.

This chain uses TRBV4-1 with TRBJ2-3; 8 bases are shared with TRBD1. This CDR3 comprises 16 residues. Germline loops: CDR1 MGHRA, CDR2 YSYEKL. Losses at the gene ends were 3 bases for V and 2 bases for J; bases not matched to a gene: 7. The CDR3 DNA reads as TGCGCCAGCAGCCACCGCGGACAGGGAAACACAGATACGCAGTATTTT. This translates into CASSHRGQGNTDTQYF.

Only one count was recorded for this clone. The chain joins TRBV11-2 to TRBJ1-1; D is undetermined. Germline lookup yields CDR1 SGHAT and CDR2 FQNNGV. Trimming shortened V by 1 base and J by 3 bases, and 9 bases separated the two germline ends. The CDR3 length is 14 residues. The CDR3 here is CASSLAGLDTEAFF. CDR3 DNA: TGTGCCAGCAGCTTAGCGGGGTTGGACACTGAAGCTTTCTTT.

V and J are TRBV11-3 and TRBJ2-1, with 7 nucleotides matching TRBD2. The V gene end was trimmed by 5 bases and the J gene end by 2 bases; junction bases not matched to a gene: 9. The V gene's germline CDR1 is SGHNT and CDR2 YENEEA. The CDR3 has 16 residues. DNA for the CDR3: TGTGCCAGCAGCCTCAATCGCGGGGGAACCTACAATGAGCAGTTCTTC. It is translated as CASSLNRGGTYNEQFF.

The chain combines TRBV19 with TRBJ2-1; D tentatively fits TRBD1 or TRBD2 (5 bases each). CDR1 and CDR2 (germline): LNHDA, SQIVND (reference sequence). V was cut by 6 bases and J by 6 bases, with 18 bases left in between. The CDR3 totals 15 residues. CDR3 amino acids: CASRAVGAQANEQFF. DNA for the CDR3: TGTGCCAGTAGGGCTGTCGGGGCTCAGGCCAATGAGCAGTTCTTC.

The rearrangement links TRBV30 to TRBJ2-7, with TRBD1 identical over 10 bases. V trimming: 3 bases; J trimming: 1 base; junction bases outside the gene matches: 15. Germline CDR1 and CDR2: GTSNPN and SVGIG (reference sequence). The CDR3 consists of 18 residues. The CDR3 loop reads CAWSQLGRTGGKSYEQYF. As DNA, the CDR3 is TGTGCCTGGAGCCAACTAGGTAGGACAGGGGGTAAATCCTACGAGCAGTACTTC.

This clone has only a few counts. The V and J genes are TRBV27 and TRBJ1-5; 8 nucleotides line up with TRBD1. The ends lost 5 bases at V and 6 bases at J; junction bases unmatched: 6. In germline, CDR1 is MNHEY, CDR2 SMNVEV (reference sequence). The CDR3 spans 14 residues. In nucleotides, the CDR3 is TGTGCCAGCAGTCCCCAGGGGGCGGGTCAGCCCCAGCATTTT. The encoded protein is CASSPQGAGQPQHF.

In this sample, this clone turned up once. CDR3 sequence (DNA): TGCGCCAGCAGCTTCTCCGGGGCGGGAAACACCATATATTTT. It codes for CASSFSGAGNTIYF. V usage is TRBV5-1 and J usage is TRBJ1-3; tentative D call: TRBD1 (5 bases). The germline CDR1 and CDR2 sequences are SGHRS and YFSETQ. This CDR3 spans 14 amino acids. The V gene lost 2 bases and the J gene lost 4 bases, with 10 bases spanning the gap. The full variable domain, completed using reference TRBV5-1 and TRBJ1-3, is KAGVTQTPRYLIKTRGQQVTLSCSPISGHRSVSWYQQTPGQGLQFLFEYFSETQRNKGNFPGRFSGRQFSNSRSEMNVSTLELGDSALYLCASSFSGAGNTIYFGEGSWLTVV.

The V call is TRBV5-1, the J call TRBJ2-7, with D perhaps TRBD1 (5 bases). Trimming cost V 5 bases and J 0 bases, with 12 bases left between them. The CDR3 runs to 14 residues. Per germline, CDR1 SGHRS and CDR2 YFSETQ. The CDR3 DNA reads TGCGCCAGCAGGAGCCAGGGAAGCTCCTACGAGCAGTACTTC. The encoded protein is CASRSQGSSYEQYF.

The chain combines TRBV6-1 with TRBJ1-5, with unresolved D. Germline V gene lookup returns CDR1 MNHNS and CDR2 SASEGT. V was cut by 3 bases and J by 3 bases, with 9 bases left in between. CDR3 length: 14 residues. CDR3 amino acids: CASSDPRANQPQHF. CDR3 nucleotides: TGTGCCAGCAGTGACCCCCGGGCCAATCAGCCCCAGCATTTT.

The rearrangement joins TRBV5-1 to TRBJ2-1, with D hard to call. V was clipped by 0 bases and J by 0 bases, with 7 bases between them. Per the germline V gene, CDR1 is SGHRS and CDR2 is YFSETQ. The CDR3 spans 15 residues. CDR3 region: CASSLASNSYNEQFF. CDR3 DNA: TGCGCCAGCAGCTTGGCGTCTAACTCCTACAATGAGCAGTTCTTC.

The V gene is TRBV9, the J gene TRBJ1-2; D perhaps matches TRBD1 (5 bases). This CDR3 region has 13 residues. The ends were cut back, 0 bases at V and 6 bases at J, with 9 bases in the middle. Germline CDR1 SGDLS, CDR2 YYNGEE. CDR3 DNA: TGTGCCAGCAGCGTAGAGCCAGGGAATGGCTACACCTTC. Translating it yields CASSVEPGNGYTF.

In DNA form, the CDR3 reads TGTGCCAGCAGCTTCATCGGCCGAAACACCATATATTTT. Its protein product is CASSFIGRNTIYF. This rearrangement joins TRBV7-9 to TRBJ1-3, with D unresolved. CDR1 is SEHNR, CDR2 FQNEAQ, per germline (reference sequence). Trimming took off 3 bases at V and 5 bases at J, with 8 bases between the two ends. The length of the CDR3 is 13 residues.

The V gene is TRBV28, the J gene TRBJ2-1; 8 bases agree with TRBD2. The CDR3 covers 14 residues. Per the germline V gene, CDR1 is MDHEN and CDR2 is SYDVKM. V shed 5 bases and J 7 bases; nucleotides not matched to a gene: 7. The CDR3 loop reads CASSGRGVPNEQFF. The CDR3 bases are TGTGCCAGCAGTGGGCGGGGGGTCCCGAATGAGCAGTTCTTC.

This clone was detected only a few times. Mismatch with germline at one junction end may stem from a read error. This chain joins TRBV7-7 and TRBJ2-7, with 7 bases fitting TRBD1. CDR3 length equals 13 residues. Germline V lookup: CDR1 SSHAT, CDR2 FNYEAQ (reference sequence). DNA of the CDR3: TGTGCTAGCAGCTTAGAGAGGACAGGTAGACAGTACTTC. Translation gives CASSLERTGRQYF.

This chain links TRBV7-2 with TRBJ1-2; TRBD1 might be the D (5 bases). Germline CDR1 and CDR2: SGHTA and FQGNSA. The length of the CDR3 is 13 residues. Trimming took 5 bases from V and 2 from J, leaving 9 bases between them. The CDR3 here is CASSPGRNYGYTF. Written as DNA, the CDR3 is TGTGCCAGCAGCCCGGGACGGAACTATGGCTACACCTTC.

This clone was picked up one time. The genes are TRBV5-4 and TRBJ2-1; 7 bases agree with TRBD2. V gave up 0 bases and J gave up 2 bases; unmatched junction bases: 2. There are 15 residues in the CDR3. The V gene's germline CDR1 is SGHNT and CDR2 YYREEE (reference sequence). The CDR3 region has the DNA TGTGCCAGCAGCTTGGTAGCGGGCCCCTACAATGAGCAGTTCTTC. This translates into CASSLVAGPYNEQFF.

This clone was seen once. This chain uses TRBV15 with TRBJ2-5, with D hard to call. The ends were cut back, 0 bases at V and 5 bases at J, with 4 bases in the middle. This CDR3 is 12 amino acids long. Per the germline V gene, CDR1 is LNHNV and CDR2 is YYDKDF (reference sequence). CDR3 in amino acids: CATSRERETQYF. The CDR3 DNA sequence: TGTGCCACCAGCAGAGAGCGGGAGACCCAGTACTTC.

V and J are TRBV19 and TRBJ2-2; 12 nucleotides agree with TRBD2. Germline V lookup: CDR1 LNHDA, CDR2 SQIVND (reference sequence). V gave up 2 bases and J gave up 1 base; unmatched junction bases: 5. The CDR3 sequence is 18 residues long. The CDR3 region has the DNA TGTGCCAGTAGTATACGGGGACTAGCGGGCGAGAACACCGGGGAGCTGTTTTTT. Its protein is CASSIRGLAGENTGELFF.

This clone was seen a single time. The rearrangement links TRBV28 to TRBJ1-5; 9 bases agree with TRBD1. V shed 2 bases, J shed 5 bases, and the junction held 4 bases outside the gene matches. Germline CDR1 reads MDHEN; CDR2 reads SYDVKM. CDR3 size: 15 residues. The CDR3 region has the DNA TGTGCCAGCAGTTTAAGGGGACAGGGTTATCAGCCCCAGCATTTT. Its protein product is CASSLRGQGYQPQHF.